Below, 10 T cell receptor beta chains from the same sample are listed, as sequenced in a study of T cell responses to AZD1222 COVID-19 vaccine. Profiled with immunoSEQ multiplex PCR; TCRdb holds only in-frame clones, not every one. The data hold 95,000 to 100,000 clones, with about 89% observed a single time. The material was peripheral blood, obtained 28 days after the second AZD1222 dose. The receptor source for this set is an adult who received the AZD1222 COVID-19 vaccine.

CDR3 loop: CASSLEVPAGVVEQYF. In nucleotides, the CDR3 is TGCGCCAGCAGCTTGGAGGTTCCAGCGGGAGTAGTCGAGCAGTACTTC. The genes are TRBV5-1 and TRBJ2-7, with 8 bases matching TRBD2. CDR1 is SGHRS and CDR2 is YFSETQ in the germline V gene. The CDR3 totals 16 residues. J was trimmed by 6 bases and V by 0 bases; bases with no gene match: 11.

Here the CDR3 reads CASRPQGSGNTIYF. The CDR3 region has the DNA TGTGCCAGCAGACCACAGGGTAGTGGAAACACCATATATTTT. The J gene is TRBJ1-3, the V gene TRBV6-5; weak D call: TRBD1 (6 bases). The CDR3 spans 14 residues. V lost 6 bases and J lost 3, with 12 bases in between. Looked up from germline, CDR1 is MNHEY and CDR2 is SVGAGI.

The CDR3 reads CASSRTGGWPQHF. The CDR3 DNA follows: TGTGCCAGCAGCCGGACAGGGGGCTGGCCCCAGCATTTT. V gene TRBV27 combines with J gene TRBJ1-5, with TRBD1 matching 11 bases. The germline gives CDR1 MNHEY, CDR2 SMNVEV (reference sequence). V lost 6 bases, J lost 9 bases, and 4 bases stayed unmatched. This CDR3 spans 13 amino acids.

This chain connects TRBV3-1 (or the pseudogene TRBV3-2) to TRBJ1-2; 9 bases fit TRBD1. Germline V gives CDR1 LGHDT, CDR2 YNNKEL (reference sequence). V lost 6 bases to trimming and J lost 6 bases; unmatched junction nucleotides: 8. The CDR3 length is 14 residues. Written as DNA, the CDR3 is TGTGCCAGCAGTCACTGGACAGGGGTCGATGGCTACACCTTC. It translates to CASSHWTGVDGYTF.

The chain employs TRBV2 and TRBJ1-2; D not resolved. From germline, CDR1 is SNHLY and CDR2 FYNNEI. V was cut by 0 bases and J by 7 bases, with 9 bases left in between. There are 13 residues in the CDR3. CDR3 sequence reads: CASSEASRSGYTF. The CDR3 nucleotides are TGTGCCAGCAGTGAAGCTTCGAGGAGTGGCTACACCTTC.

The chain employs TRBV7-9 and TRBJ2-4; tentatively, D is TRBD1 or TRBD2 (5 bases each). Germline assignment: CDR1 SEHNR and CDR2 FQNEAQ (reference sequence). The CDR3 contains 16 residues. Trimming stripped 6 bases from V and 5 bases from J, with 20 bases between. The CDR3 DNA is TGTGCCAGCAGTCGTAGCATGGGGGACCCCCAAAACATTCAGTACTTC. It encodes CASSRSMGDPQNIQYF. Full variable domain (missing parts from reference TRBV7-9 and TRBJ2-4): DTGVSQNPRHKITKRGQNVTFRCDPISEHNRLYWYRQTLGQGPEFLTYFQNEAQLEKSRLLSDRFSAERPKGSFSTLEIQRTEQGDSAMYLCASSRSMGDPQNIQYFGAGTRLSVL.

V gene TRBV5-6 combines with J gene TRBJ1-4; D gene ambiguous. Germline CDR1 and CDR2: SGHDT and YYEEEE. V was pared by 5 bases and J by 2 bases, with 13 bases between. This CDR3 contains 15 residues. This chain's CDR3 is CASRSSGQTNEKLFF. The CDR3 DNA sequence: TGTGCCAGCAGATCCTCGGGCCAGACTAATGAAAAACTGTTTTTT.

The chain couples TRBV4-1 to TRBJ2-7; perhaps D is TRBD1 or TRBD2 (5 bases each). Germline lookup yields CDR1 MGHRA and CDR2 YSYEKL. Trimming removed 1 base from V and 6 bases from J, with 10 bases in between. The CDR3 sequence is 13 residues long. The DNA for the CDR3 is TGCGCCAGCAGCCAAGCGAGAGGGACCGAGCAGTACTTC. This gives the protein CASSQARGTEQYF.

This rearrangement joins TRBV11-2 to TRBJ2-3; no firm D call. Trimming took off 6 bases at V and 0 bases at J, with 16 bases between the two ends. The CDR3 spans 16 residues. In germline, CDR1 is SGHAT, CDR2 FQNNGV. The CDR3 loop is CASRPLQGPSTDTQYF. DNA of the CDR3: TGTGCCAGCAGGCCCCTTCAAGGGCCTAGCACAGATACGCAGTATTTT.

The chain carries TRBV7-2 and TRBJ1-1; D is unclear. In germline, CDR1 is SGHTA, CDR2 FQGNSA. The CDR3 is 14 residues long. Deletions cut 5 bases from V and 4 bases from J, with 14 bases between. The DNA for the CDR3 is TGTGCCAGCAGCAGGATGGGATTCGGCACTGAAGCTTTCTTT. Its protein is CASSRMGFGTEAFF. Using reference TRBV7-2 and TRBJ1-1 for the parts outside the CDR3, the full variable domain is GAGVSQSPSNKVTEKGKDVELRCDPISGHTALYWYRQSLGQGLEFLIYFQGNSAPDKSGLPSDRFSAERTGGSVSTLTIQRTQQEDSAVYLCASSRMGFGTEAFFGQGTRLTVV.